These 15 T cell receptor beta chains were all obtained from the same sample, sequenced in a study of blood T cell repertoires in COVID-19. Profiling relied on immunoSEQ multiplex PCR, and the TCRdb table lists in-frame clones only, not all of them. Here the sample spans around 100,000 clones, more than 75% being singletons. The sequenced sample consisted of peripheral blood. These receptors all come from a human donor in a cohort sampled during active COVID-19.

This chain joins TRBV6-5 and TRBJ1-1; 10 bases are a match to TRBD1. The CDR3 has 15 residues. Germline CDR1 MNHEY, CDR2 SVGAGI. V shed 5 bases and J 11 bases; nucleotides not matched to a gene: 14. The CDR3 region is CASSPPGQGGSYAFF. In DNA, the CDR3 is TGTGCCAGCAGTCCTCCCGGACAGGGGGGATCTTACGCTTTCTTT.

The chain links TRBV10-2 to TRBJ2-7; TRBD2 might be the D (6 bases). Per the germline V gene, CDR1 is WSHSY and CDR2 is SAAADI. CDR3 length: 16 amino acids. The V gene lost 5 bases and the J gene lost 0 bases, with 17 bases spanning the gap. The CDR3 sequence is CASSRSTPGDSYEQYF. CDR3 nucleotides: TGCGCCAGCAGTCGATCCACTCCGGGGGACTCCTACGAGCAGTACTTC.

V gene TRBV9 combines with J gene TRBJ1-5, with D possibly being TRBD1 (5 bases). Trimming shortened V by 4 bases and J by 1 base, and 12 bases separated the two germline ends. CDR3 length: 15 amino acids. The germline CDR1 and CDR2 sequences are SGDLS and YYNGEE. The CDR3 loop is CASSPQGNSNQPQHF. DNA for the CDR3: TGTGCCAGCAGCCCCCAGGGAAACAGCAATCAGCCCCAGCATTTT.

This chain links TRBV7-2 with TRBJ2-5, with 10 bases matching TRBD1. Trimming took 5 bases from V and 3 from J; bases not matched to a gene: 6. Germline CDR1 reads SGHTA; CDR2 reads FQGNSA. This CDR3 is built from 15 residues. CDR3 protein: CASSPRTGGEETQYF. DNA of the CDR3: TGTGCCAGCAGCCCACGGACAGGGGGGGAAGAGACCCAGTACTTC.

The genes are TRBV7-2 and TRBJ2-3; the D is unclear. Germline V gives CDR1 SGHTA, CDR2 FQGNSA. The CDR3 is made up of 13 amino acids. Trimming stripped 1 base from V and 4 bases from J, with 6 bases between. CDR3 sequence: CASSLGGADTQYF. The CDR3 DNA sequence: TGTGCCAGCAGCTTAGGCGGCGCAGATACGCAGTATTTT.

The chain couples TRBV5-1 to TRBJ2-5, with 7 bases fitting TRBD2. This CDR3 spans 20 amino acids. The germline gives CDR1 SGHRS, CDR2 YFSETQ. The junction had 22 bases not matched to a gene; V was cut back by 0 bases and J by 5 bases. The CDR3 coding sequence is TGCGCCAGCAGCTTGGACGGCAGGGTTCCAGCGGGGCCCCGGAGGGAGACCCAGTACTTC. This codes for CASSLDGRVPAGPRRETQYF.

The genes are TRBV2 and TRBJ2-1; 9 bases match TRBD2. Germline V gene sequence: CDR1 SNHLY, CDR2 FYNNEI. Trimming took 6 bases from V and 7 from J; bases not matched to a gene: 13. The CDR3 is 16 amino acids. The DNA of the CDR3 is TGTGCCAGCAGAACTAGCCCGGGACTAGCTGGGAATGAGCAGTTCTTC. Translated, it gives CASRTSPGLAGNEQFF.

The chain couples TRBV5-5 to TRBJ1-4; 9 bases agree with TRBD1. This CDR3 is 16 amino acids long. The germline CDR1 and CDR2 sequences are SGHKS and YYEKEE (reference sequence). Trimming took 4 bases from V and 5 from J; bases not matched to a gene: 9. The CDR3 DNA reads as TGTGCCAGCAGCCCAGATCCGGGACAGGGAAATGAAAAACTGTTTTTT. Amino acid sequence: CASSPDPGQGNEKLFF. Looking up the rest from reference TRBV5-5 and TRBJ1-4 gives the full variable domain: DAGVTQSPTHLIKTRGQQVTLRCSPISGHKSVSWYQQVLGQGPQFIFQYYEKEERGRGNFPDRFSARQFPNYSSELNVNALLLGDSALYLCASSPDPGQGNEKLFFGSGTQLSVL.

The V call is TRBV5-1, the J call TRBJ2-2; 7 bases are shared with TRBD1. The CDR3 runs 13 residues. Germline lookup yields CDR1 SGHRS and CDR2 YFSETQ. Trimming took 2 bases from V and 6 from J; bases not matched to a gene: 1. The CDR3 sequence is CASSFDRAGELFF. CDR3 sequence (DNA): TGCGCCAGCAGCTTTGACAGGGCCGGGGAGCTGTTTTTT. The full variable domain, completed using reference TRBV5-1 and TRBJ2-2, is KAGVTQTPRYLIKTRGQQVTLSCSPISGHRSVSWYQQTPGQGLQFLFEYFSETQRNKGNFPGRFSGRQFSNSRSEMNVSTLELGDSALYLCASSFDRAGELFFGEGSRLTVL.

The CDR3 loop is CASRGPRGDGAFF. The CDR3 DNA reads TGTGCCAGCAGAGGCCCCAGGGGGGATGGAGCTTTCTTT. This chain joins TRBV13 and TRBJ1-1, with 7 positions matching TRBD1. The CDR3 length is 13 residues. V lost 6 bases and J lost 10; bases outside the gene matches: 11. CDR1 and CDR2 from the germline V gene are PRHDT and FYEKMQ (reference sequence).

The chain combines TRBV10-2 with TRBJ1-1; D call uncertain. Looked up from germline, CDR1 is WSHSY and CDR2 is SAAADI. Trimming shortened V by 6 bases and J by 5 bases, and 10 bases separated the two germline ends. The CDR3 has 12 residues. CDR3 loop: CASRPGVTEAFF. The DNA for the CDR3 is TGCGCCAGCAGACCCGGGGTTACTGAAGCTTTCTTT.

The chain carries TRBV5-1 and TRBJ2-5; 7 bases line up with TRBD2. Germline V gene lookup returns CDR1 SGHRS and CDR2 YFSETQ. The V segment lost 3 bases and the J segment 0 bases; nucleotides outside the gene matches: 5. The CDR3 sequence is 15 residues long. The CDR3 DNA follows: TGCGCCAGCAGCTCACTCCTAGCGGACCAAGAGACCCAGTACTTC. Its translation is CASSSLLADQETQYF.

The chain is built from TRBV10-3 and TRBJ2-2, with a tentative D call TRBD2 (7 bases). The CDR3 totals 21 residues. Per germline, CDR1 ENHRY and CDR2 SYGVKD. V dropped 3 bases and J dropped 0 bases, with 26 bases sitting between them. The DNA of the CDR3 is TGTGCCATCAGTGATCTACTGGGGGGGCTGTGGGGGGGCGCGAACACCGGGGAGCTGTTTTTT. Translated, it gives CAISDLLGGLWGGANTGELFF.

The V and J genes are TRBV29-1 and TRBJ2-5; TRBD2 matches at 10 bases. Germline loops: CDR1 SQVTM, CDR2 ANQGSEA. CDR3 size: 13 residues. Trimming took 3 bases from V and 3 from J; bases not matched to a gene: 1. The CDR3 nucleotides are TGCAGCGTTGACGGACTAGCGGAAGAGACCCAGTACTTC. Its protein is CSVDGLAEETQYF.

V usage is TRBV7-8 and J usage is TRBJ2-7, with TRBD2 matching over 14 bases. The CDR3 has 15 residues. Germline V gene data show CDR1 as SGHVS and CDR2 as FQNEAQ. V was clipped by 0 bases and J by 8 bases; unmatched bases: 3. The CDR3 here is CASSLAGLAGDKQYF. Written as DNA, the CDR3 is TGTGCCAGCAGCTTAGCGGGACTAGCGGGAGACAAGCAGTACTTC.